A single T cell receptor (beta chain) is shown here with its context. Study processing details: Cell counts per sample came from amplifying reference gene primers. The assay was immunoSEQ multiplex PCR, and TCRdb's table has in-frame clones only and misses some. V and J calls and clone size are as listed in that table; D and trimming were resolved from the DNA. This table has about 190,000 clones, around 80% appearing once. These data come from a study of blood T cell repertoires in COVID-19. Study at large: Samples representing acute and convalescent COVID-19 were sourced from the United States, Italy and Spain. In each case, the material was cDNA or gDNA derived from T cells, B-cell-depleted T cells, or PBMCs.

The V gene's germline CDR1 is SGHTA and CDR2 FQGNSA. The CDR3 covers 14 residues. V shed 4 bases, J shed 13 bases, and the junction held 7 bases outside the gene matches. This rearrangement joins TRBV7-2 to TRBJ2-5; TRBD2 agrees at 15 bases. The clonotype comes from a woman of 80 years or more with active or convalescent COVID-19. Sequences were obtained from peripheral blood. The CDR3 DNA follows: TGTGCCAGCAGCTCCGGACTAGCGGGGGGGCATGCGTACTTC. This codes for CASSSGLAGGHAYF.